The subject of this entry is one TCR beta chain. Antigen unknown. After removal of 0 bases from V and 6 bases from J, the junction contained 8 bases not matched to a gene. Germline V gene lookup returns CDR1 SGHRS and CDR2 YFSETQ. The CDR3 contains 15 residues. Profiling relied on immunoSEQ multiplex PCR, and the TCRdb table lists in-frame clones only, not all of them. The sample carries nearly 15,000 clones, about 60% recorded once. The sample belongs to a study of graft-versus-host responses after intestinal transplantation. About the study: Every recipient underwent anti-thymocyte globulin induction, then tacrolimus and steroids for around three years.

To release intraepithelial and lamina propria lymphocytes, the graft tissue was processed. Study observations and caveats: Some GvH clones were seen earlier in gut or blood, suggesting intestinal origin. Where graft-donor T cell macrochimerism was present, patients had high graft-versus-host to host-versus-graft clonal ratios in allografts.

The chain combines TRBV5-1 with TRBJ1-2; 7 bases match TRBD1. This sequence originates from a human patient who received an intestinal transplant, so some T cells may come from the graft donor. The material was ileum tissue, obtained 524 days after transplant. CDR3 in DNA: TGCGCCAGCAGCTTGGAGAGGGGGCAGGTGGATGGCTACACCTTC. Its protein product is CASSLERGQVDGYTF.